This T cell receptor beta chain derives from a study of cytomegalovirus exposure and HLA in healthy donors. Study-level background: For the 300 to 450 genotyped donors, around 76% fell within the Caucasian-associated ancestry cluster.

The PCR was carried out with 60 Vbeta primers and 13 Jbeta primers. Assay: immunoSEQ multiplex PCR; the TCRdb copy retains only in-frame clones and omits some. Altogether fewer than 200,000 clones are present, 75% to 80% being singletons, with the ten largest covering about 3%. Germline V gene sequence: CDR1 SGHAT, CDR2 FQDESV (reference sequence). This CDR3 has 16 residues. Between the trimmed V and J ends, which lost 3 bases and 0 bases, there was a span of 12 bases. The TCR sequence derives from a female donor in good health and CMV-seronegative. The sample was PBMCs. This chain joins TRBV11-1 and TRBJ2-1; D is uncertain. The DNA for the CDR3 is TGTGCCAGCAGCTTTAGGATCACTACCTCCTACAATGAGCAGTTCTTC. It translates to CASSFRITTSYNEQFF.